This is a list of T cell receptor beta chains from one sample in a study of T cell responses to AZD1222 COVID-19 vaccine. TCRdb's table, derived via immunoSEQ multiplex PCR, lists solely in-frame clones and lacks some. The sample carries under 200,000 clones, around nine tenths recorded once. The sample in question was peripheral blood, obtained 28 days after the second dose of the MenACWY control vaccine. These receptors originate from an adult who received the MenACWY meningococcal vaccine as a control. CDR3s include the opening cysteine and the closing phenylalanine or tryptophan. The D gene is left open where the match is weak. Where a row states a size, it is once, few, many or the class of an expanded clone; other rows omit it.

TRBJ1-2 | . | . | TRBV11-2 | TGTGCCAGCAGCCAAACAGCAGGAAACTATGGCTACACCTTC | CASSQTAGNYGYTF
TRBJ1-5 | . | . | TRBV19 | TGTGCCAGCAACAGAGCAGGTGATAGCAATCAGCCCCAGCATTTT | CASNRAGDSNQPQHF
TRBJ1-1 | . | . | TRBV5-1 | TGCGCCAGCAGCTTGGCGGGGACGCCGGAAGCTTTCTTT | CASSLAGTPEAFF
TRBJ1-3 | . | . | TRBV12-3/TRBV12-4 | TGTGCCAGCAGTTTAAGTCCGGTGGACACCATATATTTT | CASSLSPVDTIYF
TRBJ1-1 | . | few | TRBV10-3 | TGTGCCATCAGTTACCGGGACGGAGAAGCTTTCTTT | CAISYRDGEAFF
TRBJ1-6 | . | once | TRBV9 | TGTGCCAGCAGCGTCACAGGAGTTAATTCACCCCTCCACTTT | CASSVTGVNSPLHF
TRBJ2-6 | . | . | TRBV3-1/TRBV3-2 | TGTGCCAGCATCCAAGGGAGTGACATAGGTGGGGCCAACGTCCTGACTTTC | CASIQGSDIGGANVLTF
TRBJ2-3 | TRBD2 | . | TRBV27 | TGTGCCAGCTTAAGGGCAGCGGGAGCCCTGGGAGATACGCAGTATTTT | CASLRAAGALGDTQYF
TRBJ2-6 | . | . | TRBV4-1 | TGCGCCAGCAGCCAAGATATAGTGGGGCAGTTCTCTGGGGCCAACGTCCTGACTTTC | CASSQDIVGQFSGANVLTF
TRBJ1-1 | . | . | TRBV11-2 | TGTGCCAGCAGCTTACTCCGGGAGGCCACTGAAGCTTTCTTT | CASSLLREATEAFF
TRBJ1-2 | . | once | TRBV29-1 | TGCAGCGTTGATTTGGGTTTTGGCTACACCTTC | CSVDLGFGYTF
TRBJ2-1 | . | . | TRBV5-1 | TGCGCCAGCAGCTTGGTGATGGGAAGGCCCTACAATGAGCAGTTCTTC | CASSLVMGRPYNEQFF
TRBJ2-7 | . | . | TRBV11-3 | TGTGCCAGCAGCCCCGGACAGTCCGAGCAGTACTTC | CASSPGQSEQYF
TRBJ2-1 | . | . | TRBV19 | TGTGCCAGTAGTAAACCGGGCGATGAGCAGTTCTTC | CASSKPGDEQFF
TRBJ2-5 | . | . | TRBV19 | TGTGCCAGTAGCCCATCGGCAGACCAAGAGACCCAGTACTTC | CASSPSADQETQYF
TRBJ1-2 | . | . | TRBV7-9 | TGTGCCAGCAGCAATAACGGGAATAACTATGGCTACACCTTC | CASSNNGNNYGYTF
TRBJ2-7 | . | . | TRBV29-1 | TGCAGCGTTGAATTGGTAGACCGTGGGGCCTACGAGCAGTACTTC | CSVELVDRGAYEQYF
TRBJ1-3 | . | . | TRBV6-5 | TGTGCCAGCAGGCCCAGTCTCAGCTCTGGAAACACCATATATTTT | CASRPSLSSGNTIYF
TRBJ1-1 | . | . | TRBV21-1 | TGTGCCAGCAGTCCACAGGGGGCGCACACTGAAGCTTTCTTT | CASSPQGAHTEAFF
TRBJ2-1 | TRBD1 | . | TRBV11-2 | TGTGCCAGCAGCCTGGGGACAGGGTACAATGAGCAGTTCTTC | CASSLGTGYNEQFF
TRBJ2-1 | . | once | TRBV2 | TGTGCCAGCAGTGGGGCAGGGTCGCGCAATGAGCAGTTCTTC | CASSGAGSRNEQFF
TRBJ1-1 | TRBD1 | once | TRBV28 | TGTGCCAGCAGTGCCGACAGGGTGAAAGCTTTCTTT | CASSADRVKAFF
TRBJ1-4 | . | once | TRBV27 | TGTGCCAGCAGCCCGCGCCGGACCGTTATGGGGGAAAAACTGTTTTTT | CASSPRRTVMGEKLFF
TRBJ2-5 | TRBD1 | . | TRBV18 | TGTGCCAGCTCGTCACAGGGGGTCTGGGAGACCCAGTACTTC | CASSSQGVWETQYF
TRBJ2-7 | TRBD1 | . | TRBV9 | TGTGCCAGCAGCGCCCTCGGGACAGGCGTCCACGAGCAGTACTTC | CASSALGTGVHEQYF
TRBJ2-7 | . | . | TRBV7-2 | TGTGCCAGCACCCATGGGCCTTCCTCCTACGAGCAGTACTTC | CASTHGPSSYEQYF
TRBJ2-5 | TRBD1 | . | TRBV2 | TGTGCCAGCAGCAAGGGGGCAGGGTCGGAGACCCAGTACTTC | CASSKGAGSETQYF
TRBJ1-6 | . | . | TRBV30 | TGTGCCTGGAGTGCAGGGGATAATTCACCCCTCCACTTT | CAWSAGDNSPLHF
TRBJ2-1 | . | once | TRBV28 | TGTGCCAGCAATACAAGAGGTGGCTCATTCTACAATGAGCAGTTCTTC | CASNTRGGSFYNEQFF
TRBJ1-2 | . | . | TRBV4-2 | TGTGCCAGCAGCCAAGATGAGAGGGCGTTACCCAACTATGGCTACACCTTC | CASSQDERALPNYGYTF
TRBJ1-1 | TRBD1 | . | TRBV5-4 | TGTGCCAGCAGCTCACCTCGCACAGGGGGCATTGGTGAAGCTTTCTTT | CASSSPRTGGIGEAFF
TRBJ1-2 | . | . | TRBV28 | TGTGCCAGCAGTTTTAACCTCTTCTATGGCTACACCTTC | CASSFNLFYGYTF
TRBJ2-3 | . | once | TRBV11-3 | TGTGCCAGCAGCAAGGGAGGACGCTCAGATACGCAGTATTTT | CASSKGGRSDTQYF
TRBJ2-3 | . | . | TRBV4-1 | TGCGCCAGCAGCACTAACACAGATACGCAGTATTTT | CASSTNTDTQYF
TRBJ1-2 | . | . | TRBV6-2/TRBV6-3 | TGTGCCAGCAGTTACGGGACCTCGGCCAGAAACTATGGCTACACCTTC | CASSYGTSARNYGYTF
TRBJ2-2 | . | . | TRBV5-1 | TGCGCCAGCAGCTCGGCGCTCACCGGGGAGCTGTTTTTT | CASSSALTGELFF
TRBJ2-5 | . | few | TRBV11-2 | TGTGCCAGTAGCTGGACAGCGGGGGAGACCCAGTACTTC | CASSWTAGETQYF
TRBJ2-4 | . | once | TRBV15 | TGTGCCACCAGCAGAGTGACAGGCGTGACCAAAAACATTCAGTACTTC | CATSRVTGVTKNIQYF
TRBJ2-5 | TRBD2 | . | TRBV29-1 | TGCAGCGTGCGACCTACTAGCGGGAGAGGGGGTGAGACCCAGTACTTC | CSVRPTSGRGGETQYF
TRBJ1-2 | . | . | TRBV10-3 | TGTGCCATCAATGGAGGGGCCGACTATGGCTACACCTTC | CAINGGADYGYTF
TRBJ2-5 | TRBD1 | . | TRBV24-1 | TGTGCCACCAGTGGAACAGGGGCACAAGAGACCCAGTACTTC | CATSGTGAQETQYF
TRBJ2-7 | . | . | TRBV28 | TGTGCCAGCATCCGTTCCGGGTCCCTCTGGTACGAGCAGTACTTC | CASIRSGSLWYEQYF
TRBJ2-3 | . | . | TRBV9 | TGTGCCAGCAGCGCCAACAGGGCAGATACGCAGTATTTT | CASSANRADTQYF
TRBJ1-1 | . | . | TRBV5-1 | TGCGCCAGCACCGCCTCGAGTGAAGCTTTCTTT | CASTASSEAFF
TRBJ1-4 | . | . | TRBV6-6 | TGTGCCACCGGTGCAGGGGTCACGAAGGGTGAAAAACTGTTTTTT | CATGAGVTKGEKLFF